The entry that follows covers one T cell receptor (beta chain) sequence. The antigen this receptor binds is unknown. No much larger clone exists at a distance of one base, and base qualities are not known. The CDR3 contains 15 residues, cysteine and phenylalanine counted. Of all the DNA, just the CDR3 is kept, 45 bases in frame from base 1. At the junction V is shortened by 3 bases and J by 0 bases, with 6 bases in between. CDR1 and CDR2, looked up from the germline V gene, are MDHEN and SYDVKM. Genomic DNA was extracted from sorted cells for sequencing of the TCRbeta CDR3 region. TCRbeta CDR3 regions were sequenced using the immunoSEQ Assay. TCRdb provides this immuneACCESS table in a form limited to in-frame rearrangements. Some clones are lacking; in checked studies, under half of them reflect an unresolved V gene, and why the rest are absent is not known. The sample table records about 110,000 clones; 91% of these occur just once. The ten largest clonotypes hold about 1.2% of the sample.

These data come from a study of OX40 agonist ivuxolimab in advanced cancers. Regarding the research as a whole: Ivuxolimab was an agonistic, fully human IgG2 monoclonal antibody directed against OX40 (CD134), a costimulatory receptor. Intravenous ivuxolimab was administered to patients every 2 weeks at six dose levels: 0.01, 0.1, 0.3, 1.5, 3 and 10 mg/kg. The point of sequencing TCRbeta in the periphery was to test whether ivuxolimab changed TCR sequence diversity and drove clonal T-cell expansion. Three dose-escalation patients achieved partial responses, one with hepatocellular carcinoma and two with cutaneous melanoma. The paper covers the monotherapy dose-escalation part of the phase I ivuxolimab trial, which included N ≈ 54 patients. Among the 52 dose-escalation patients, some 20 had hepatocellular carcinoma, 15 or so melanoma, 9 renal cell carcinoma and 9 head and neck cancer. In the dose-escalation cohort, more than 75% of patients were male, and the mean age was around 60 years, with a range of 23 to 79. Patients were allowed to have had prior anti-PD-1, anti-PD-L1 or anti-CTLA-4 therapy, and approximately 40% of the dose-escalation patients had been treated with checkpoint inhibitors. Overall study results and their limits: The antigen specificity of the clonally expanded peripheral T cells was not determined. After ivuxolimab, more expanded clones were found on average in CD8+ T cells than in CD4+ T cells. Partial responders in the 0.1-3.0 mg/kg groups had among the lowest normalized peripheral clonal expansion, especially among CD8+ T cells. Low levels of normalized T-cell clonal expansion were also seen in some patients who did not respond. Clonal expansion of both CD4+ and CD8+ blood T cells was observed from baseline to week 6 at doses 0.1 to 3.0 mg/kg.

The trial excluded patients who had a history of autoimmune disease or who were on systemic immunosuppression. Peripheral blood for TCR sequencing was drawn from every dose cohort at baseline, at cycle 4 day 1 and at cycle 7 day 1. The samples were drawn from a first-in-human, open-label, multicenter phase I dose-escalation trial of ivuxolimab. Adults with locally advanced or metastatic head and neck squamous cell, hepatocellular, melanoma or renal cell carcinoma were enrolled in the trial. Before TCR sequencing, CD4+ T cells and CD8+ T cells from peripheral blood were sorted into separate populations.

The sample was CD4+ or CD8+ T cells sorted from blood, taken in a trial of the OX40 agonist ivuxolimab. The sequence was collected from an adult with an advanced solid tumor such as melanoma, head and neck, liver or kidney cancer. The V and J genes are TRBV28 and TRBJ2-6; no confident D gene assignment can be made. The DNA reads TGTGCCAGCAGTTTCTGGGTCTCTGGGGCCAACGTCCTGACTTTC. Translated, this is CASSFWVSGANVLTF.